In its sample, the clone carrying this T cell receptor (beta chain) was seen a few times. This record comes from a study of T cells in Graves' hyperthyroidism and ophthalmopathy. Authors of the study amplified TCR beta CDR3 regions from RNA transcripts. With the HTBI primer set, the TCR CDR3 went through a first round of RT-PCR. TCRdb re-derived calls from the multiplex PCR reads in MiXCR, one entry per CDR3 protein. The sample lists 500,000 to 650,000 distinct CDR3 sequences, more than 12% occurring once. The V gene end was trimmed by 3 bases and the J gene end by 4 bases; junction bases not matched to a gene: 7. The CDR3 contains 14 residues. The V gene's germline CDR1 is SQVTM and CDR2 ANQGSEA.

Sequencing was done on a sample of blood. This TCR was recovered from a woman aged 45-59 years with Graves' ophthalmopathy. This chain joins TRBV29-1 and TRBJ1-2; TRBD1 matches 8 bases. Written as DNA, the CDR3 is TGCAGCGTTGACCGCCTCGACAGGGGCTATGGCTACACCTTC. Translated: CSVDRLDRGYGYTF.